The sequence of this T cell receptor beta chain was determined in a study of T cells in Graves' hyperthyroidism and ophthalmopathy. Template material for amplifying TCR beta CDR3 regions consisted of RNA transcripts. During a first-round RT-PCR of the TCR CDR3, the HTBI primer set was used. Each CDR3 protein gets one entry after TCRdb re-called the multiplex PCR reads with MiXCR. Here the sample spans about 770,000 distinct CDR3 sequences, roughly 20% being singletons. This clonotype occurred many times. Germline CDR1 is SGHRS and CDR2 is YFSETQ. The CDR3 length is 15 residues. V lost 1 base, J lost 2 bases, and 3 bases stayed unmatched.

The sequenced sample was blood. The gene calls are TRBV5-1 and TRBJ1-1, with 9 bases fitting TRBD1. This clonotype originated in a woman between 45 and 60 years old with Graves' hyperthyroidism that later progressed to Graves' ophthalmopathy. CDR3 sequence: CASSLTTGGNTEAFF. DNA of the CDR3: TGCGCCAGCAGCTTGACGACAGGGGGTAACACTGAAGCTTTCTTT.